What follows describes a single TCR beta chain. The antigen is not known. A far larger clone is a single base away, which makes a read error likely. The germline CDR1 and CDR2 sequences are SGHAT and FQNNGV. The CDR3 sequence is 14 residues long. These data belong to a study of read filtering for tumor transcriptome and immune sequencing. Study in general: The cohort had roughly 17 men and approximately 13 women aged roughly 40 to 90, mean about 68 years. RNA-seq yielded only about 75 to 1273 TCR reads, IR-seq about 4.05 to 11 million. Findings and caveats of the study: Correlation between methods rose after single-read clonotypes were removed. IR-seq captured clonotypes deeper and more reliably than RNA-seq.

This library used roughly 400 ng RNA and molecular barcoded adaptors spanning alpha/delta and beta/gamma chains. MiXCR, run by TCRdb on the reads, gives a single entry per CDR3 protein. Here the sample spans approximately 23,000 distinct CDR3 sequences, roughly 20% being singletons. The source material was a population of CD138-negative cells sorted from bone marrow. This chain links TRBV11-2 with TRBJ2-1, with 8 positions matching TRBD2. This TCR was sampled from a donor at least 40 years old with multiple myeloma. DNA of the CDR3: TGTGCCAGCACCTTAGCAGCGGGAGCCAATGAGCAGTTCTTC. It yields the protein CASTLAAGANEQFF.